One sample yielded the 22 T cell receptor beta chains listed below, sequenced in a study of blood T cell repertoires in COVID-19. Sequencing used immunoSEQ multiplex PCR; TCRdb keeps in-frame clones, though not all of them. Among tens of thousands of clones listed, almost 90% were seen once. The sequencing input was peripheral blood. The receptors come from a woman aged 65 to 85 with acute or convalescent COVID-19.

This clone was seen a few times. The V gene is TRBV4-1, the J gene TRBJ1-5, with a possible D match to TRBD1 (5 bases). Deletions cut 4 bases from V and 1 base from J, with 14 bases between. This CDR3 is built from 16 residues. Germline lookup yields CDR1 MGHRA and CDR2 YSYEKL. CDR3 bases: TGCGCCAGCAGCCCCCGGTCAGGACAAAGCAATCAGCCCCAGCATTTT. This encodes CASSPRSGQSNQPQHF.

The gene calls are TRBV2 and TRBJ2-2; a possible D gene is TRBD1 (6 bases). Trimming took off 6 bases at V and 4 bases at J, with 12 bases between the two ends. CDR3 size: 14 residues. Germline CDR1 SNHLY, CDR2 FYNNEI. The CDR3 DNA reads TGTGCCAGCAGCGGGACACGACTCACCGGGGAGCTGTTTTTT. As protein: CASSGTRLTGELFF.

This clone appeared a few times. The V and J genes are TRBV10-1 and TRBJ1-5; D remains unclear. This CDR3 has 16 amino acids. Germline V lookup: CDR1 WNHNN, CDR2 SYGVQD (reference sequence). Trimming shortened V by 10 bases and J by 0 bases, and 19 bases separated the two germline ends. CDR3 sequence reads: CATHPVGRNSNQPQHF. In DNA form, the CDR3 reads TGCGCCACCCACCCGGTGGGGAGAAATAGCAATCAGCCCCAGCATTTT.

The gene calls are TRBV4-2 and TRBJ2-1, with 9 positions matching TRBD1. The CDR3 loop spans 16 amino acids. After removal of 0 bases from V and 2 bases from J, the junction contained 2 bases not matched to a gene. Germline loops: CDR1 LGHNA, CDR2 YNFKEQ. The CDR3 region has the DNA TGTGCCAGCAGCCAAGAACAGGGGGCGGCCTACAATGAGCAGTTCTTC. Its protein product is CASSQEQGAAYNEQFF.

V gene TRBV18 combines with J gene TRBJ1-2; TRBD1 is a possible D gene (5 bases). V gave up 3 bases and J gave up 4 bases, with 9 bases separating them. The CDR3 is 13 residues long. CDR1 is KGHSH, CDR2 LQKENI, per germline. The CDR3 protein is CASSPDRIYGYTF. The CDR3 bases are TGTGCCAGCTCACCCGACAGAATCTATGGCTACACCTTC.

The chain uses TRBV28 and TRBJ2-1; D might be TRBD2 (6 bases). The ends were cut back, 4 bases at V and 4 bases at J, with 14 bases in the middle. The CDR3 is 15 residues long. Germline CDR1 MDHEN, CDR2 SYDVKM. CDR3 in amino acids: CASSSLAHMYNEQFF. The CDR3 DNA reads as TGTGCCAGCAGTTCCCTAGCGCATATGTACAATGAGCAGTTCTTC. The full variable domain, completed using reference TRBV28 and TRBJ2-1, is DVKVTQSSRYLVKRTGEKVFLECVQDMDHENMFWYRQDPGLGLRLIYFSYDVKMKEKGDIPEGYSVSREKKERFSLILESASTNQTSMYLCASSSLAHMYNEQFFGPGTRLTVL.

As DNA, the CDR3 is TGTGCCAGCAGGGGTGACAGGGTGAGCACTGAAGCTTTCTTT. Translating gives CASRGDRVSTEAFF. The J gene is TRBJ1-1, the V gene TRBV6-5, with 7 nucleotides matching TRBD1. From germline, CDR1 is MNHEY and CDR2 SVGAGI. Germline trimming cut 6 bases from V and 4 bases from J; bases unmatched to any gene: 8. The CDR3 consists of 14 residues.

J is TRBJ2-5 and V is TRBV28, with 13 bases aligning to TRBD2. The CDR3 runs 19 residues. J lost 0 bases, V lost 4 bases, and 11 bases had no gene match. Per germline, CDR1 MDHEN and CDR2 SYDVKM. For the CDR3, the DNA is TGTGCCAGCAGTTCAAGTACGGGACTAGCGGGGATGTACCAAGAGACCCAGTACTTC. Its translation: CASSSSTGLAGMYQETQYF. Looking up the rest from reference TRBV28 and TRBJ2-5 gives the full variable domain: DVKVTQSSRYLVKRTGEKVFLECVQDMDHENMFWYRQDPGLGLRLIYFSYDVKMKEKGDIPEGYSVSREKKERFSLILESASTNQTSMYLCASSSSTGLAGMYQETQYFGPGTRLLVL.

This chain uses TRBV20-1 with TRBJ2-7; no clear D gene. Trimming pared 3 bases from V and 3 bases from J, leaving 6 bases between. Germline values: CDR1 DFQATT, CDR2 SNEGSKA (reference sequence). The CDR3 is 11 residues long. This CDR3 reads CSASGDYEQYF. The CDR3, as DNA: TGCAGTGCTAGTGGAGACTACGAGCAGTACTTC.

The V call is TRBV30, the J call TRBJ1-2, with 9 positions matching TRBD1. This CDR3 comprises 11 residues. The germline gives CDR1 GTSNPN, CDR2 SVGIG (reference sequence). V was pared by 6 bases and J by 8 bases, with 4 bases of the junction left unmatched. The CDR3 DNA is TGTGCCTGTGGACAGGGGCACGGCTACACCTTC. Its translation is CACGQGHGYTF.

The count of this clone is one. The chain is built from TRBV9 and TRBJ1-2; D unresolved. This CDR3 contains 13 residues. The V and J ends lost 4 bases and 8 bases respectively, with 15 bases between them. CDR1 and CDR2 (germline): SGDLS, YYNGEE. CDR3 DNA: TGTGCCAGCAGCTTACGGGTCGGTGGAGGCTACACCTTC. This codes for CASSLRVGGGYTF.

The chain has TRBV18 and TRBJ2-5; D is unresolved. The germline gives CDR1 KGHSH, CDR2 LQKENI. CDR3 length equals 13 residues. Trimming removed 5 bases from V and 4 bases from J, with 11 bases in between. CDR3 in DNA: TGTGCCAGCTCATCCTTTTCGGTAGAGACCCAGTACTTC. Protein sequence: CASSSFSVETQYF.

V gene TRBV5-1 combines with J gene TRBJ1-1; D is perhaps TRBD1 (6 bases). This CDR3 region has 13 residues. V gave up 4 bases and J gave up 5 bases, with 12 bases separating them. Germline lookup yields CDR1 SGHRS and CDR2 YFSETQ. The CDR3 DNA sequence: TGCGCCAGCAGCGTACAGGGTTATACTGAAGCTTTCTTT. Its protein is CASSVQGYTEAFF.

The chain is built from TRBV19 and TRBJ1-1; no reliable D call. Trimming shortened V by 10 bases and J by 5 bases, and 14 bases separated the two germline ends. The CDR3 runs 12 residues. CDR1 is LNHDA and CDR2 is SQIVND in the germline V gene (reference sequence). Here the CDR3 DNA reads TGTGCCACATCACCTAGTGGGACTGAAGCTTTCTTT. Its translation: CATSPSGTEAFF. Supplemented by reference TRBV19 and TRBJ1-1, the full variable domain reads DGGITQSPKYLFRKEGQNVTLSCEQNLNHDAMYWYRQDPGQGLRLIYYSQIVNDFQKGDIAEGYSVSREKKESFPLTVTSAQKNPTAFYLCATSPSGTEAFFGQGTRLTVV.

The CDR3 here is CASSLVGTLYEQYF. Written as DNA, the CDR3 is TGCGCCAGCAGCTTGGTCGGGACACTCTACGAGCAGTACTTC. This chain uses TRBV5-1 with TRBJ2-7, with a possible D match to TRBD1 (6 bases). V lost 0 bases to trimming and J lost 3 bases, with 10 bases between them. The CDR3 contains 14 residues. Germline V gene sequence: CDR1 SGHRS, CDR2 YFSETQ.

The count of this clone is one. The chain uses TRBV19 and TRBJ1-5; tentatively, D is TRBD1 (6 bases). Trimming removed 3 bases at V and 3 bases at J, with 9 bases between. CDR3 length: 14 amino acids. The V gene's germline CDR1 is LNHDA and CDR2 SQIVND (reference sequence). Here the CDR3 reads CASSMGQPNQPQHF. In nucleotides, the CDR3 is TGTGCCAGTAGTATGGGACAACCCAATCAGCCCCAGCATTTT.

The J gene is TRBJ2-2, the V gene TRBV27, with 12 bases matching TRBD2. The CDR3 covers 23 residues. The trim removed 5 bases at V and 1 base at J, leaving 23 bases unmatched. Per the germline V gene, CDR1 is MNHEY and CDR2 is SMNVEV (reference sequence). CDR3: CASSPTPPRRLAGDRRNTGELFF. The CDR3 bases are TGTGCCAGCAGTCCCACCCCCCCCCGAAGACTAGCGGGAGACAGGAGGAACACCGGGGAGCTGTTTTTT.

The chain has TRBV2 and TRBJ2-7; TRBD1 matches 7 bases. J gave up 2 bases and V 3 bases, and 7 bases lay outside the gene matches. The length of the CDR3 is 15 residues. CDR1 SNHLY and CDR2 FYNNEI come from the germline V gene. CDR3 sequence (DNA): TGTGCCAGCAGTGACGAACAGGGGCCAACCTACGAGCAGTACTTC. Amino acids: CASSDEQGPTYEQYF.

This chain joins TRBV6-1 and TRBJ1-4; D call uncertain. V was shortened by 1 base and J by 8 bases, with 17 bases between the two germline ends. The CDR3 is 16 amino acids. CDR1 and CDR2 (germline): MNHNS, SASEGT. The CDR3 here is CASSEEGVTRVEKLFF. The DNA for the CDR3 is TGTGCCAGCAGTGAAGAGGGAGTTACTAGGGTCGAAAAACTGTTTTTT.

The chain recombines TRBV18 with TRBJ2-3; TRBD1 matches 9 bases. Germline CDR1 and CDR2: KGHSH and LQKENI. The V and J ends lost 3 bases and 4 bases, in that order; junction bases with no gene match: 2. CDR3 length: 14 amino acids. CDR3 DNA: TGTGCCAGCTCACCTCGACAGGGGGCAGATACGCAGTATTTT. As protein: CASSPRQGADTQYF.

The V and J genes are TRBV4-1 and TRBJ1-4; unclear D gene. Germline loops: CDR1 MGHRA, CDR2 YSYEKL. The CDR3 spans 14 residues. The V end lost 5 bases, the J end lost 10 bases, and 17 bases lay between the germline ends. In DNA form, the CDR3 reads TGCGCCAGCAGCGGACTAGGGTTGGTTGGAAAACTGTTTTTT. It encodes CASSGLGLVGKLFF.

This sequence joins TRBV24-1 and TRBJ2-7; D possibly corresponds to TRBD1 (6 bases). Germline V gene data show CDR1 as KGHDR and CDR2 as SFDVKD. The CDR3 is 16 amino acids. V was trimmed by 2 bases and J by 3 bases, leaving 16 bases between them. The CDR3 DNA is TGTGCCACCAGTGATTCAACGGACAGCTCCTACTACGAGCAGTACTTC. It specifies CATSDSTDSSYYEQYF.